The clone carrying this T cell receptor beta chain was picked up many times. Amplification of TCR beta CDR3 regions used RNA as the template. TCR CDR3 underwent first-round RT-PCR with the HTBI primer set. TCRdb re-analysed the multiplex PCR reads in MiXCR, keeping a single row per CDR3 protein. The sample lists approximately 320,000 distinct CDR3 sequences, 16% occurring once. The CDR3 has 14 amino acids. V shed 4 bases and J shed 0 bases, with 9 bases lying between them. Per germline, CDR1 LNHDA and CDR2 SQIVND (reference sequence). The source of the sample is a study of T cells in Graves' hyperthyroidism and ophthalmopathy. The study left out patients who had uncontrolled infection, other autoimmune disease, pregnancy or lactation. Together with thyroid ultrasound, orbital computed tomography, serum thyroxine and TRAb, clinical symptoms were used for diagnoses.

The chain employs TRBV19 and TRBJ1-1; no reliable D call. This TCR came from a man aged 30-40 years with Graves' hyperthyroidism. Sequenced sample: blood. The CDR3 DNA reads as TGTGCCAGTAGTAAGAGGGTGATGAACACTGAAGCTTTCTTT. Encoded protein: CASSKRVMNTEAFF.